This T cell receptor beta chain was found in a study of cytomegalovirus exposure and HLA in healthy donors. Notes on the study in general: Roughly uniform depth of sequencing across donors was assumed in presence/absence analyses.

The primer mix had 60 Vbeta and 13 Jbeta primers. The protocol was immunoSEQ multiplex PCR, while the TCRdb copy is restricted to in-frame clones and leaves out a portion. The sample records around 99,000 clones, under 85% being singletons. The germline CDR1 and CDR2 sequences are LNHDA and SQIVND (reference sequence). CDR3 length: 15 amino acids. Trimming stripped 3 bases from V and 3 bases from J, with 15 bases between. Concerning this clone itself: The antigen remains undetermined.

The genes are TRBV19 and TRBJ2-7; possible D gene TRBD1, 6 bases. The sequencing sample was made of PBMCs. The receptor's source is a man aged 50-60 years in good health and CMV-seropositive. The CDR3 region is CASSIDQTGYYEQYF. The CDR3 DNA reads TGTGCCAGTAGTATTGATCAGACAGGCTACTACGAGCAGTACTTC. The whole variable domain, filled in from reference TRBV19 and TRBJ2-7, reads DGGITQSPKYLFRKEGQNVTLSCEQNLNHDAMYWYRQDPGQGLRLIYYSQIVNDFQKGDIAEGYSVSREKKESFPLTVTSAQKNPTAFYLCASSIDQTGYYEQYFGPGTRLTVT.